This TCR beta chain was found in a study of cytomegalovirus exposure and HLA in healthy donors. The donors were in the roughly 130-subject validation cohort, distinct from the approximately 700-subject first cohort. Findings and caveats of the study: The TCR clusters that emerged in the first cohort tended, a later analysis found, to co-occur in the 110 or so validation repertoires. The classifier, whose performance was assessed in both the original and validation cohorts, reportedly diagnosed cytomegalovirus status with high specificity and sensitivity.

Libraries were prepared by immunoSEQ multiplex PCR; TCRdb keeps only in-frame clonotypes and omits some of them. The table lists fewer than 85,000 clones, 94% of them singletons. This CDR3 is built from 16 residues. The J segment lost 6 bases and the V segment lost 4 bases, leaving 11 bases of the junction unmatched. Germline lookup yields CDR1 MDHEN and CDR2 SYDVKM. For this clone: Its cognate antigen is unknown.

Material: PBMCs. V and J are TRBV28 and TRBJ1-5; 8 bases agree with TRBD1. This clonotype originated in a woman younger than 35 in good health and CMV-seronegative. The CDR3 DNA is TGTGCCAGCAGTTCCCCCGGACAGGGCCGTAGTCAGCCCCAGCATTTT. This sequence encodes CASSSPGQGRSQPQHF.